The T cell receptor (beta chain) under discussion was sequenced for a study of blood T cell repertoires in COVID-19. About the research overall: PBMCs, B-cell-depleted T cells, or T cells were the source of the cDNA or gDNA that made up the material.

This CDR3 has 15 amino acids. Assay: immunoSEQ multiplex PCR; the TCRdb copy retains only in-frame clones and omits some. The sample holds about 170,000 clones; around 82% are singletons and the top ten take 3.6%. The chain uses TRBV21-1 and TRBJ1-2; the DNA was not compared with TRBD1, the D call given in the table. TRBV21-1 is labeled a pseudogene. The receptor was isolated from a woman between 45 and 60 years old in a cohort exposed to, infected with or recovered from COVID-19 (not recorded which). Specimen: PBMCs or T cells enriched from blood (not recorded which). CDR3 DNA sequence: TGTGCCAGCAGCAAAGGAATGAAGGGGGCGGGTGGCTACACCTTC. This translates into CASSKGMKGAGGYTF.